This T cell receptor (beta chain) was sequenced for a study of T cells in Graves' hyperthyroidism and ophthalmopathy. This clonotype came up many times. The V segment lost 6 bases and the J segment 5 bases; nucleotides outside the gene matches: 9. This CDR3 is built from 13 residues. Germline V gene lookup returns CDR1 DFQATT and CDR2 SNEGSKA (reference sequence). Regions amplified from RNA transcripts were the TCR beta CDR3 regions. A set of HTBI primers served as the primers for a first-round RT-PCR of the TCR CDR3. MiXCR, run by TCRdb on the multiplex PCR reads, gives a single entry per CDR3 protein. Of roughly 580,000 distinct CDR3 sequences listed, approximately 15% are singletons.

The sample taken for sequencing was blood. The chain joins TRBV20-1 to TRBJ1-1, with 7 nucleotides matching TRBD1. The TCR originated in a young woman with Graves' hyperthyroidism that later progressed to Graves' ophthalmopathy. The CDR3 coding sequence is TGCAGTGCGGACCAGACAGGGAGGACTGAAGCTTTCTTT. It encodes CSADQTGRTEAFF.